The clone carrying this T cell receptor (beta chain) was seen only once. This record comes from a study of cytomegalovirus exposure and HLA in healthy donors. PCR amplification relied on 60 Vbeta primers (plus 13 Jbeta primers). Measured with immunoSEQ multiplex PCR; TCRdb has only the in-frame clones, and not every one. The sample records 100,000 to 150,000 clones, approximately 80% being singletons. The TCR was taken from a woman aged 60-75 years in good health and CMV-seronegative. Source material: PBMCs.

This CDR3 is CASSVGDWGGEQYF. The CDR3 nucleotides are TGTGCCAGCAGCGTAGGGGATTGGGGCGGCGAGCAGTACTTC. The rearrangement joins TRBV9 to TRBJ2-5, with D possibly matching TRBD1 (5 bases). The DNA end favors TRBJ2-7, so the J call may be wrong. Germline V gene lookup returns CDR1 SGDLS and CDR2 YYNGEE. The CDR3 contains 14 residues.